These T cell receptor beta chains were read from a single sample in a study of blood T cells in healthy people across ages. TCRdb itself ran the 5' RACE reads through MiXCR, one entry per CDR3 protein. The sample lists about 1.6 million distinct CDR3 sequences; about 35% were seen once. Specimen: blood. Source of these receptors: a woman aged 25 to 39 in good health. CDR3s include the opening cysteine and the closing phenylalanine or tryptophan.

j_gene	v_gene	CDR3aa
TRBJ2-1	TRBV4-1	CAISLGQGYNEQFF
TRBJ2-5	TRBV20-1	CSATRTGQETQYF
TRBJ2-3	TRBV27	CASNSVFPPAGTQYF
TRBJ2-2	TRBV9	CASSVNAGELFF
TRBJ2-4	TRBV27	CASSSSTSGSGIQYF
TRBJ1-2	TRBV3-1	CASSPNTDRMSFGYTF
TRBJ1-2	TRBV5-1	CASTRTGRDGYTF
TRBJ2-1	TRBV20-1	CSANAPPGLAGGWTYNEQFF
NA	TRBV5-1	CASSFAGGTSQETQFF
NA	TRBV5-1	CANSPGQAYYEQYF
TRBJ2-7	TRBV3-1	CASSQGGLTGGEQYF
TRBJ1-4	TRBV29-1	CSVVGTDNEKLFF
TRBJ2-7	TRBV4-1	CASSQSGGNEQYF
NA	TRBV9	CASSVGVTGTHEQYF
TRBJ2-5	TRBV28	CAGSLRSSGRVRETQYF
TRBJ1-2	TRBV4-1	CASSQQRDYGYTF
TRBJ2-1	TRBV3-1	CASSLGGAETQFF
TRBJ2-3	TRBV6-2/TRBV6-3	CASSPGPTWTDTQYF
TRBJ2-3	TRBV9	CASSPGASGGTDTQYF
TRBJ2-7	TRBV7-8	CASSARPVTSGYEQYF
TRBJ2-1	TRBV5-1	CASSRGLAGEDYNEQFF
TRBJ2-5	TRBV29-1	CSVEGEHRTETQYF
TRBJ2-1	TRBV7-9	CASRSSQGLGSYNEQFF
TRBJ2-1	TRBV6-1	CASSWSGESSYNEQFF
TRBJ2-5	TRBV28	CASSSRGQGETQYF
TRBJ2-1	TRBV14	CASSPLNLLPRDEQFF
TRBJ1-3	TRBV14	CASSLRPLNSGNTIYF
TRBJ2-1	TRBV9	CASSVPGGEQFF
TRBJ1-2	TRBV5-1	CASSLEQAVRGYTF
TRBJ2-5	TRBV5-1	CASSHGRDTSYQETQYF
TRBJ1-2	TRBV19	CASSLTEDYGYTF
TRBJ1-6	TRBV7-9	CASSPGQGANSPLHF
TRBJ2-1	TRBV7-9	CASSLGTSGGVRQFF
TRBJ1-1	TRBV29-1	CSAPGGAGDTEAFF
TRBJ2-5	TRBV5-1	CASSLVLAGSQETQYF
TRBJ1-2	TRBV6-5	CASSSTARRDVGGYTF
TRBJ1-1	TRBV28	CASREERGTEAFF
TRBJ2-5	TRBV28	CASTLGQGDQETQYF
TRBJ2-3	TRBV9	CASSVEGTDTQYF
TRBJ2-6	TRBV9	CASSVAFEQGAPGANALTF
TRBJ2-1	TRBV5-1	CASSLPLGLARSYNEQFF
TRBJ1-4	TRBV4-1	CASSQPGRGRGRTNEKLFF
TRBJ2-5	TRBV20-1	CSVDFYETQYF
TRBJ1-2	TRBV5-6	CASSSFDRGDYGYTF
NA	TRBV4-1	CASSQLSWHEQYF
TRBJ2-1	TRBV27	CASSFSLASEQFF
TRBJ1-2	TRBV5-1	CASSFEGQYGYTF
TRBJ1-2	TRBV10-3	CATAGQGISNYGYTF
TRBJ1-4	TRBV12-3/TRBV12-4	CASKSGGFRNEKLFF
TRBJ1-1	TRBV5-1	CASSSTGANTEAFF
TRBJ2-1	TRBV5-1	CATRDSSYNEQFF
TRBJ2-5	TRBV29-1	CSAMSSAGSRLETQYF
TRBJ2-7	TRBV6-6	CASSVRGGEQYF
TRBJ1-5	TRBV10-2	CASSVAGTGRNQPQHF